One sample yielded the 30 T cell receptor beta chains listed below, sequenced in a study of shared clonotypes between healthy human individuals. Sequencing was performed with immunoSEQ multiplex PCR; in TCRdb, only in-frame clones are kept and a portion is missing. The table records about 1 million clones, around 75% of them present only once. Sequenced material: memory CD4+ T cells sorted from blood. Subset given: CD45RA-negative fraction. The source of these receptors is a young man in good health.

A single count supports this clone. The V and J genes are TRBV2 and TRBJ1-2; a weak D match, TRBD1 (5 bases). CDR3 length: 14 amino acids. From germline, CDR1 is SNHLY and CDR2 FYNNEI. V shed 6 bases and J shed 5 bases, with 16 bases lying between them. The CDR3 region has the DNA TGTGCCAGCAGGTGGCAGGGTGAACTATATGGCTACACCTTC. It yields the protein CASRWQGELYGYTF. The full variable domain, completed using reference TRBV2 and TRBJ1-2, is EPEVTQTPSHQVTQMGQEVILRCVPISNHLYFYWYRQILGQKVEFLVSFYNNEISEKSEIFDDQFSVERPDGSNFTLKIRSTKLEDSAMYFCASRWQGELYGYTFGSGTRLTVV.

The chain employs TRBV7-2 and TRBJ2-3; TRBD2 aligns across 8 bases. CDR3 length: 17 residues. V gave up 8 bases and J gave up 0 bases; unmatched junction bases: 13. Germline CDR1 is SGHTA and CDR2 is FQGNSA. CDR3 amino acids: CASREASGRPSTDTQYF. The CDR3 nucleotides read TGTGCCAGCCGAGAGGCTAGCGGGCGCCCTAGCACAGATACGCAGTATTTT. Looking up the rest from reference TRBV7-2 and TRBJ2-3 gives the full variable domain: GAGVSQSPSNKVTEKGKDVELRCDPISGHTALYWYRQSLGQGLEFLIYFQGNSAPDKSGLPSDRFSAERTGGSVSTLTIQRTQQEDSAVYLCASREASGRPSTDTQYFGPGTRLTVL.

The rearrangement uses TRBV4-3 and TRBJ2-2, with 7 bases lining up with TRBD1. The CDR3 is 17 amino acids. Per germline, CDR1 LGHNA and CDR2 YSLEER. After removal of 0 bases from V and 5 bases from J, the junction contained 9 bases not matched to a gene. The CDR3 region is CASSQDLRQGGTGELFF. DNA of the CDR3: TGCGCCAGCAGCCAAGATCTTCGACAGGGCGGAACCGGGGAGCTGTTTTTT.

J is TRBJ2-5 and V is TRBV15, with 9 bases that match TRBD2. Trimming took 0 bases from V and 4 from J; bases not matched to a gene: 3. The germline V gene has CDR1 LNHNV and CDR2 YYDKDF (reference sequence). This CDR3 has 15 residues. The CDR3 reads CATSRELLAGETQYF. The CDR3 DNA is TGTGCCACCAGCAGAGAACTACTAGCGGGAGAGACCCAGTACTTC.

The gene calls are TRBV29-1 and TRBJ2-5; D gene ambiguous. Judging by the DNA end, TRBJ2-7 fits better; the J call may be wrong. This CDR3 is built from 11 residues. Per the germline V gene, CDR1 is SQVTM and CDR2 is ANQGSEA. The CDR3: CSAGYADEQYF. CDR3 coding DNA: TGCAGCGCCGGTTATGCAGACGAGCAGTACTTC.

This sequence joins TRBV11-2 and TRBJ2-5; 8 positions agree with TRBD1. The trim removed 5 bases at V and 7 bases at J, leaving 9 bases unmatched. CDR1 and CDR2 (germline): SGHAT, FQNNGV. This CDR3 contains 14 residues. In nucleotides, the CDR3 is TGTGCCAGCAGCCTGGACAGGGTCCATCTGACCCAGTACTTC. This sequence encodes CASSLDRVHLTQYF.

The V gene is TRBV10-1, the J gene TRBJ1-2; tentative D call: TRBD1 (6 bases). The CDR3 covers 14 residues. The ends were cut back, 3 bases at V and 6 bases at J, with 14 bases in the middle. Germline CDR1 and CDR2: WNHNN and SYGVQD (reference sequence). The chain's CDR3 is CASSDGYGGDGYTF. In DNA form, the CDR3 reads TGCGCCAGCAGTGATGGGTATGGGGGCGATGGCTACACCTTC.

The CDR3 loop reads CAWTFPDRIFGEQYF. DNA for the CDR3: TGTGCCTGGACGTTCCCGGACAGGATCTTTGGCGAGCAGTACTTC. The chain joins TRBV30 to TRBJ2-7; TRBD1 aligns across 7 bases. V was clipped by 4 bases and J by 6 bases; unmatched bases: 15. The CDR3 loop spans 15 amino acids. Germline V gene sequence: CDR1 GTSNPN, CDR2 SVGIG (reference sequence).

In regard to this clone: Other DNA sequences from this sample encode an identical CDR3 as well. The chain combines TRBV27 with TRBJ2-7, with 7 bases lining up with TRBD1. With 4 bases clipped from V and 2 bases from J, the junction kept 5 bases outside the gene matches. CDR1 and CDR2 from the germline V gene are MNHEY and SMNVEV (reference sequence). The CDR3 contains 14 residues. The CDR3 reads CASSSRTGAYEQYF. CDR3 DNA: TGTGCCAGCAGTTCCCGGACAGGCGCCTACGAGCAGTACTTC.

V and J are TRBV7-3 and TRBJ2-2; D is perhaps TRBD2 (6 bases). Germline CDR1 is SGHTA and CDR2 is FQGTGA. The CDR3 contains 14 residues. V lost 2 bases to trimming and J lost 7 bases, with 11 bases between them. The CDR3 reads CASSLGRTGGELFF. DNA for the CDR3: TGTGCCAGCAGCTTAGGGAGGACTGGCGGGGAGCTGTTTTTT.

This clone turned up a few times. The CDR3 region has the DNA TGTGCCAGCAGAATAGGGACTGAGCAGTTCTTC. Translating gives CASRIGTEQFF. The chain recombines TRBV27 with TRBJ2-1; D is perhaps TRBD1 or TRBD2 (5 bases each). Trimming stripped 6 bases from V and 9 bases from J, with 9 bases between. CDR3 size: 11 residues. Per the germline V gene, CDR1 is MNHEY and CDR2 is SMNVEV (reference sequence).

The CDR3 sequence: CAWSRDKSGNTIYF. The CDR3 DNA sequence: TGTGCCTGGAGTCGGGACAAGTCTGGAAACACCATATATTTT. The chain is built from TRBV30 and TRBJ1-3, with D possibly matching TRBD1 (6 bases). Looked up from germline, CDR1 is GTSNPN and CDR2 is SVGIG (reference sequence). V lost 2 bases and J lost 1, with 9 bases in between. The CDR3 length is 14 residues.

This chain uses TRBV11-3 with TRBJ2-1, with 9 bases aligning to TRBD2. Germline V gene lookup returns CDR1 SGHNT and CDR2 YENEEA. The trim removed 0 bases at V and 8 bases at J, leaving 11 bases unmatched. The CDR3 has 17 amino acids. The DNA of the CDR3 is TGTGCCAGCAGCTTAGATTTTACTAAGCGGGGGGCCCATGAGCAGTTCTTC. As protein: CASSLDFTKRGAHEQFF. Supplemented by reference TRBV11-3 and TRBJ2-1, the full variable domain reads EAGVVQSPRYKIIEKKQPVAFWCNPISGHNTLYWYLQNLGQGPELLIRYENEEAVDDSQLPKDRFSAERLKGVDSTLKIQPAELGDSAVYLCASSLDFTKRGAHEQFFGPGTRLTVL.

The chain joins TRBV27 to TRBJ2-1; 10 bases are shared with TRBD2. The CDR3 loop spans 15 amino acids. The trim removed 8 bases at V and 10 bases at J, leaving 14 bases unmatched. Germline V gene sequence: CDR1 MNHEY, CDR2 SMNVEV (reference sequence). CDR3 DNA sequence: TGTGCCAGCGCTCCTGGACTAGCGGAGTGGGGGGAGCAGTTCTTC. The encoded protein is CASAPGLAEWGEQFF.

The rearrangement uses TRBV18 and TRBJ1-4; D not resolved. V lost 4 bases, J lost 0 bases, and 6 bases lay in between. The germline V gene has CDR1 KGHSH and CDR2 LQKENI. The CDR3 runs 14 residues. CDR3 protein: CASSQTATNEKLFF. The CDR3 DNA reads as TGTGCCAGCTCACAGACTGCAACTAATGAAAAACTGTTTTTT. Filled out from reference TRBV18 and TRBJ1-4, the complete variable domain reads NAGVMQNPRHLVRRRGQEARLRCSPMKGHSHVYWYRQLPEEGLKFMVYLQKENIIDESGMPKERFSAEFPKEGPSILRIQQVVRGDSAAYFCASSQTATNEKLFFGSGTQLSVL.

To note about this clone: Other DNA sequences in this sample translate to the same CDR3. The chain combines TRBV18 with TRBJ1-2; D is unclear. Germline lookup yields CDR1 KGHSH and CDR2 LQKENI. The CDR3 totals 12 residues. Trimming removed 3 bases from V and 6 bases from J, with 8 bases in between. CDR3 region: CASSPRDDGYTF. The DNA for the CDR3 is TGTGCCAGCTCACCGCGAGACGATGGCTACACCTTC.

This clone was counted only a few times. Within the sample, other DNA sequences also encode this same CDR3. The rearrangement uses TRBV7-2 and TRBJ2-5; D gene unclear. Germline-derived CDR1 and CDR2 are SGHTA and FQGNSA. Deletions cut 2 bases from V and 5 bases from J, with 3 bases between. The CDR3 runs 11 residues. CDR3 coding DNA: TGTGCCAGCAGCTTAAAGGAGACCCAGTACTTC. As protein: CASSLKETQYF.

This chain links TRBV7-2 with TRBJ2-2; D gene uncertain. Germline-derived CDR1 and CDR2 are SGHTA and FQGNSA. V was pared by 5 bases and J by 6 bases, with 19 bases between. CDR3 length equals 16 residues. Written as DNA, the CDR3 is TGTGCCAGCAGCACAAGAGGTTTAGCCGGAGCCGGGGAGCTGTTTTTT. Translation: CASSTRGLAGAGELFF. Together with reference TRBV7-2 and TRBJ2-2, the CDR3 gives the full variable domain: GAGVSQSPSNKVTEKGKDVELRCDPISGHTALYWYRQSLGQGLEFLIYFQGNSAPDKSGLPSDRFSAERTGGSVSTLTIQRTQQEDSAVYLCASSTRGLAGAGELFFGEGSRLTVL.

J is TRBJ1-1 and V is TRBV10-3; D is uncertain. CDR1 ENHRY and CDR2 SYGVKD come from the germline V gene. This CDR3 region has 13 residues. The V and J ends lost 7 bases and 3 bases respectively, with 12 bases between them. CDR3 DNA: TGTGCCATCAAGGCAGGTGGCTACACTGAAGCTTTCTTT. Protein sequence: CAIKAGGYTEAFF.

The gene calls are TRBV6-1 and TRBJ2-5, with D hard to call. Trimming shortened V by 0 bases and J by 12 bases, and 14 bases separated the two germline ends. Germline assignment: CDR1 MNHNS and CDR2 SASEGT. This CDR3 is built from 13 residues. The CDR3 loop reads CASSEALLRLEYF. The DNA of the CDR3 is TGTGCCAGCAGTGAAGCGCTTCTCAGGCTTGAGTACTTC.

The CDR3 is CASGQGASTDTQYF. CDR3 nucleotides: TGTGCCAGCGGACAGGGGGCCTCCACAGATACGCAGTATTTT. V is TRBV19 and J is TRBJ2-3, with 11 bases matching TRBD1. Germline CDR1 reads LNHDA; CDR2 reads SQIVND (reference sequence). The CDR3 runs 14 residues. J lost 2 bases, V lost 9 bases, and 4 bases had no gene match.

This sequence joins TRBV6-1 and TRBJ1-2; D gene uncertain. V gave up 2 bases and J gave up 4 bases, with 8 bases separating them. The CDR3 runs to 13 residues. The germline V gene encodes CDR1 MNHNS and CDR2 SASEGT. This CDR3 is CASSERNLYGYTF. For the CDR3, the DNA is TGTGCCAGCAGTGAACGCAACCTCTATGGCTACACCTTC.

This clone was counted once. The gene calls are TRBV9 and TRBJ2-5, with 7 bases matching TRBD1. The CDR3 is 13 residues long. V dropped 3 bases and J dropped 9; count of bases not matched to a gene: 8. Looked up from germline, CDR1 is SGDLS and CDR2 is YYNGEE. The DNA for the CDR3 is TGTGCCAGCAGCGCCCAGGGGGAAGGGGCCCAGTACTTC. Residues: CASSAQGEGAQYF.

This chain joins TRBV9 and TRBJ2-2; 12 positions match TRBD2. The CDR3 has 18 residues. CDR1 and CDR2 from the germline V gene are SGDLS and YYNGEE. J gave up 6 bases and V 4 bases, and 13 bases lay outside the gene matches. CDR3 DNA: TGTGCCAGCAGCAAACTAGCGGGAGGTTTAAAGGGCGCCGGGGAGCTGTTTTTT. It translates to CASSKLAGGLKGAGELFF. Full variable domain (rest looked up from reference TRBV9 and TRBJ2-2): DSGVTQTPKHLITATGQRVTLRCSPRSGDLSVYWYQQSLDQGLQFLIQYYNGEERAKGNILERFSAQQFPDLHSELNLSSLELGDSALYFCASSKLAGGLKGAGELFFGEGSRLTVL.

This sequence joins TRBV12-5 and TRBJ1-1; unclear D gene. The CDR3 totals 14 residues. In germline, CDR1 is LGHNT, CDR2 FRNRAP. The V end was cut by 5 bases, the J end by 5 bases, with 15 bases between. Here the CDR3 DNA reads TGTGCTAGTGGTGGACTGTCTGAACGGACTGAAGCTTTCTTT. It translates to CASGGLSERTEAFF. The full variable domain, rest sourced from reference TRBV12-5 and TRBJ1-1, is DARVTQTPRHKVTEMGQEVTMRCQPILGHNTVFWYRQTMMQGLELLAYFRNRAPLDDSGMPKDRFSAEMPDATLATLKIQPSEPRDSAVYFCASGGLSERTEAFFGQGTRLTVV.

This clone appeared many times. The V and J genes are TRBV27 and TRBJ1-5; D not resolved. Between the trimmed V and J ends, which lost 6 bases and 9 bases, there was a span of 6 bases. CDR3 length equals 10 residues. Germline CDR1 MNHEY, CDR2 SMNVEV (reference sequence). The CDR3 loop reads CASSPWPQHF. The CDR3 nucleotides are TGTGCCAGCAGCCCATGGCCCCAGCATTTT.

This clone was counted between two and nine times. The chain combines TRBV27 with TRBJ2-3, with unresolved D. The CDR3 is made up of 15 amino acids. CDR1 and CDR2 (germline): MNHEY, SMNVEV (reference sequence). Trimming removed 1 base from V and 0 bases from J, with 8 bases in between. CDR3 nucleotides: TGTGCCAGCAGTTTATTCCCGACTAGCACAGATACGCAGTATTTT. Translation gives CASSLFPTSTDTQYF.

J is TRBJ2-3 and V is TRBV20-1, with unresolved D. Germline CDR1 is DFQATT and CDR2 is SNEGSKA (reference sequence). Trimming took 7 bases from V and 3 from J, leaving 5 bases between them. This CDR3 has 10 residues. CDR3 coding DNA: TGCAGTGGGGCGACAGATACGCAGTATTTT. This gives the protein CSGATDTQYF.

The chain recombines TRBV18 with TRBJ1-1, with TRBD1 as a possible D gene (5 bases). The CDR3 is 13 amino acids. CDR1 and CDR2 from the germline V gene are KGHSH and LQKENI. V lost 6 bases, J lost 10 bases, and 18 bases lay in between. This CDR3 reads CASSPGGSRGAFF. DNA for the CDR3: TGTGCCAGCTCGCCCGGAGGCTCGAGGGGAGCTTTCTTT.

The sample holds one count of this clone. The V and J genes are TRBV28 and TRBJ1-5, with a possible D match to TRBD1 (6 bases). The V gene's germline CDR1 is MDHEN and CDR2 SYDVKM. Trimming removed 7 bases at V and 5 bases at J, with 15 bases between. This CDR3 has 14 amino acids. CDR3 amino acids: CASTRRGGDQPQHF. For the CDR3, the DNA is TGTGCCAGCACCCGAAGGGGGGGGGATCAGCCCCAGCATTTT. Together with reference TRBV28 and TRBJ1-5, the CDR3 gives the full variable domain: DVKVTQSSRYLVKRTGEKVFLECVQDMDHENMFWYRQDPGLGLRLIYFSYDVKMKEKGDIPEGYSVSREKKERFSLILESASTNQTSMYLCASTRRGGDQPQHFGDGTRLSIL.